This is a list of T cell receptor beta chains from one sample in a study of CD8+ T cells in alopecia areata. Only in-frame clones appear in the TCRdb table, and some are missing; sequencing was by immunoSEQ multiplex PCR. The top ten hold approximately 0.91% of the sample, which has about 150,000 clones, just over 65% seen once. Sequencing was performed on CD4+ T cells sorted from blood, taken at week 4, from a patient treated with tofacitinib. Receptors originate from a human donor with alopecia areata. Each CDR3 is given with its conserved first and last residue. Fields, in order: clone size, V gene, D gene, J gene, CDR3 DNA, CDR3 protein. The D gene is left open where the match is weak. Not all rows give a size; the values are once, few, many and, for expanded clones, a class.

abundance: few
v_gene: TRBV19
d_gene: NA
j_gene: TRBJ2-3
CDR3nt: TGTGCCAGTACCGCGATACCAGCCCATACGCAGTATTTT
CDR3aa: CASTAIPAHTQYF

abundance: few
v_gene: TRBV9
d_gene: NA
j_gene: TRBJ2-5
CDR3nt: TGTGCCAGCAGCGTAGTAGGTCAAGAGACCCAGTACTTC
CDR3aa: CASSVVGQETQYF

abundance: NA
v_gene: TRBV4-2
d_gene: NA
j_gene: TRBJ1-1
CDR3nt: TGTGCCAGCAGCCACCTCGGGGCGGCTGAAGCTTTCTTT
CDR3aa: CASSHLGAAEAFF

abundance: NA
v_gene: TRBV5-1
d_gene: NA
j_gene: TRBJ2-4
CDR3nt: TGCGCCAGCAGCGACAACAAAAACATTCAGTACTTC
CDR3aa: CASSDNKNIQYF

abundance: few
v_gene: TRBV4-3
d_gene: NA
j_gene: TRBJ2-3
CDR3nt: TGCGCCAGCAGCCAAGACCCAGGCACAGATACGCAGTATTTT
CDR3aa: CASSQDPGTDTQYF

abundance: NA
v_gene: TRBV6-1
d_gene: NA
j_gene: TRBJ2-3
CDR3nt: TGTGCCAGCAGTGACCGGGGGTTGAGAGATACGCAGTATTTT
CDR3aa: CASSDRGLRDTQYF

abundance: NA
v_gene: TRBV29-1
d_gene: TRBD1
j_gene: TRBJ2-5
CDR3nt: TGCAGCGTTGTGACAGGGGTGAAAGAGACCCAGTACTTC
CDR3aa: CSVVTGVKETQYF

abundance: NA
v_gene: TRBV4-1
d_gene: NA
j_gene: TRBJ1-1
CDR3nt: TGCGCCAGCAGCCAAGAGGTTGGAGGGACTGAAGCTTTCTTT
CDR3aa: CASSQEVGGTEAFF

abundance: few
v_gene: TRBV18
d_gene: NA
j_gene: TRBJ1-3
CDR3nt: TGTGCCAGCTCCCCGGGCAGCTCTGGAAACACCATATATTTT
CDR3aa: CASSPGSSGNTIYF

abundance: NA
v_gene: TRBV10-3
d_gene: NA
j_gene: TRBJ2-7
CDR3nt: TGTGCCATCAGTGAGACCGGACAGATCTACGAGCAGTACTTC
CDR3aa: CAISETGQIYEQYF

abundance: NA
v_gene: TRBV29-1
d_gene: NA
j_gene: TRBJ1-1
CDR3nt: TGCAGCGTTGCCCAGGTGTTGAACACTGAAGCTTTCTTT
CDR3aa: CSVAQVLNTEAFF

abundance: NA
v_gene: TRBV25-1
d_gene: TRBD1
j_gene: TRBJ1-2
CDR3nt: TGTGCCAGCAGGTCGACAGGGGGTCTTGGCTACACCTTC
CDR3aa: CASRSTGGLGYTF

abundance: NA
v_gene: TRBV30
d_gene: NA
j_gene: TRBJ1-6
CDR3nt: TGTGCCGGCTCCCGGGACGGAGATTCACCCCTCCACTTT
CDR3aa: CAGSRDGDSPLHF

abundance: few
v_gene: TRBV27
d_gene: TRBD2
j_gene: TRBJ2-7
CDR3nt: TGTGCCAGCAGTTTAAGACTAGCTAGCTACGAGCAGTACTTC
CDR3aa: CASSLRLASYEQYF

abundance: NA
v_gene: TRBV30
d_gene: NA
j_gene: TRBJ1-1
CDR3nt: TGTGCCTGGAGTTTTCAGCGAACGAACACTGAAGCTTTCTTT
CDR3aa: CAWSFQRTNTEAFF

abundance: NA
v_gene: TRBV29-1
d_gene: NA
j_gene: TRBJ1-3
CDR3nt: TGCAGCGTTGGCGGCTCTGGAAACACCATATATTTT
CDR3aa: CSVGGSGNTIYF

abundance: NA
v_gene: TRBV7-2
d_gene: NA
j_gene: TRBJ2-2
CDR3nt: TGTGCCAGCAGCTTAGCGGGGGGGAACACCGGGGAGCTGTTTTTT
CDR3aa: CASSLAGGNTGELFF

abundance: few
v_gene: TRBV19
d_gene: NA
j_gene: TRBJ2-3
CDR3nt: TGTGCCAGTACTTATGATAGCACAGATACGCAGTATTTT
CDR3aa: CASTYDSTDTQYF

abundance: NA
v_gene: TRBV29-1
d_gene: NA
j_gene: TRBJ2-2
CDR3nt: TGCAGCGTTGAAGATGGGGGGAGTCCGACCGGGGAGCTGTTTTTT
CDR3aa: CSVEDGGSPTGELFF

abundance: NA
v_gene: TRBV5-6
d_gene: TRBD1
j_gene: TRBJ2-5
CDR3nt: TGTGCCAGCAGCTTCGACAGGGAAGAGACCCAGTACTTC
CDR3aa: CASSFDREETQYF

abundance: few
v_gene: TRBV6-1
d_gene: TRBD1
j_gene: TRBJ2-6
CDR3nt: TGTGCCAGCAGTGTGGGACAGGGGATCTCTGGGGCCAACGTCCTGACTTTC
CDR3aa: CASSVGQGISGANVLTF

abundance: NA
v_gene: TRBV7-9
d_gene: TRBD1
j_gene: TRBJ1-2
CDR3nt: TGTGCCAGCAGCTTGGGACAGCTTAACTATGGCTACACCTTC
CDR3aa: CASSLGQLNYGYTF

abundance: NA
v_gene: TRBV30
d_gene: TRBD2
j_gene: TRBJ2-5
CDR3nt: TGTGCCTGGAGTAGGTTAGCGGGGCTACAAGAGACCCAGTACTTC
CDR3aa: CAWSRLAGLQETQYF

abundance: NA
v_gene: TRBV6-5
d_gene: NA
j_gene: TRBJ1-2
CDR3nt: TGTGCCAGCAGTCGGAACAGTAACTATGGCTACACCTTC
CDR3aa: CASSRNSNYGYTF

abundance: NA
v_gene: TRBV5-1
d_gene: NA
j_gene: TRBJ2-7
CDR3nt: TGCGCCAGCAGCTTGGGCGGGCCCACAAGCCCCTACGAGCAGTACTTC
CDR3aa: CASSLGGPTSPYEQYF

abundance: few
v_gene: TRBV30
d_gene: NA
j_gene: TRBJ1-2
CDR3nt: TGTGCCTTGATTGGGGGGGCGGACTATGGCTACACCTTC
CDR3aa: CALIGGADYGYTF

abundance: few
v_gene: TRBV19
d_gene: TRBD2
j_gene: TRBJ2-3
CDR3nt: TGTGCCAGTAGTTTCCTAGCGGGGATCACAGATACGCAGTATTTT
CDR3aa: CASSFLAGITDTQYF

abundance: NA
v_gene: TRBV6-5
d_gene: NA
j_gene: TRBJ1-1
CDR3nt: TGTGCCAGCAGTTATTCGACAGTGAACACTGAAGCTTTCTTT
CDR3aa: CASSYSTVNTEAFF

abundance: NA
v_gene: TRBV6-5
d_gene: TRBD1
j_gene: TRBJ2-5
CDR3nt: TGTGCCAGCAGGAGGGGCAGGGGGTACCAAGAGACCCAGTACTTC
CDR3aa: CASRRGRGYQETQYF

abundance: NA
v_gene: TRBV29-1
d_gene: NA
j_gene: TRBJ1-4
CDR3nt: TGCAGCGTTGGTGGTACATTTAATGAAAAACTGTTTTTT
CDR3aa: CSVGGTFNEKLFF

abundance: NA
v_gene: TRBV29-1
d_gene: NA
j_gene: TRBJ2-2
CDR3nt: TGCAGCGTCCTGAGGGCGGTTACCGGGGAGCTGTTTTTT
CDR3aa: CSVLRAVTGELFF

abundance: NA
v_gene: TRBV6-4
d_gene: TRBD2
j_gene: TRBJ2-1
CDR3nt: TGTGCCAGCAGTCCGGGGAGCGGGGGATCCTACAATGAGCAGTTCTTC
CDR3aa: CASSPGSGGSYNEQFF

abundance: NA
v_gene: TRBV10-3
d_gene: NA
j_gene: TRBJ2-7
CDR3nt: TGTGCCATCAGGGGGTTCCTCCCGTACGAGCAGTACTTC
CDR3aa: CAIRGFLPYEQYF

abundance: NA
v_gene: TRBV30
d_gene: TRBD1
j_gene: TRBJ2-7
CDR3nt: TGTGCCTGGAGGGAGCAGACAGGGAGAGGAACCTACGAGCAGTACTTC
CDR3aa: CAWREQTGRGTYEQYF

abundance: NA
v_gene: TRBV5-6
d_gene: NA
j_gene: TRBJ1-5
CDR3nt: TGTGCCAGCAGCTTGGGGGAGCCGGGCAATCAGCCCCAGCATTTT
CDR3aa: CASSLGEPGNQPQHF

abundance: NA
v_gene: TRBV29-1
d_gene: NA
j_gene: TRBJ1-4
CDR3nt: TGCAGCGTTGAAGCGGCAGGGGATGAAAAACTGTTTTTT
CDR3aa: CSVEAAGDEKLFF

abundance: NA
v_gene: TRBV30
d_gene: NA
j_gene: TRBJ1-2
CDR3nt: TGTGCCTGGAGGTCGGCAGGGGCCTATGGCTACACCTTC
CDR3aa: CAWRSAGAYGYTF

abundance: NA
v_gene: TRBV7-3
d_gene: NA
j_gene: TRBJ1-1
CDR3nt: TGTGCCAGCAGCTCTACAGGTATGAACACTGAAGCTTTCTTT
CDR3aa: CASSSTGMNTEAFF

abundance: NA
v_gene: TRBV15
d_gene: TRBD1
j_gene: TRBJ1-5
CDR3nt: TGTGCCACCAGCAGAGAGGACAGGGCCCGGCCCCAGCATTTT
CDR3aa: CATSREDRARPQHF

abundance: NA
v_gene: TRBV27
d_gene: NA
j_gene: TRBJ2-4
CDR3nt: TGTGCCAGCAGGATTACAGCTCTAGCCAAAAACATTCAGTACTTC
CDR3aa: CASRITALAKNIQYF

abundance: few
v_gene: TRBV14
d_gene: TRBD2
j_gene: TRBJ2-2
CDR3nt: TGTGCCAGCAGCCGGGGGGGCACCGGGGAGCTGTTTTTT
CDR3aa: CASSRGGTGELFF

abundance: NA
v_gene: TRBV7-9
d_gene: NA
j_gene: TRBJ2-1
CDR3nt: TGCGCCAGCAGGGAAGCGATCGAGCAGTTCTTC
CDR3aa: CASREAIEQFF

abundance: NA
v_gene: TRBV29-1
d_gene: NA
j_gene: TRBJ1-2
CDR3nt: TGCAGCGCCACTCCGGGGACCTATGGCTACACCTTC
CDR3aa: CSATPGTYGYTF

abundance: NA
v_gene: TRBV29-1
d_gene: TRBD1
j_gene: TRBJ2-2
CDR3nt: TGCAGCGTACGGGGACAGAACGCGAACACCGGGGAGCTGTTTTTT
CDR3aa: CSVRGQNANTGELFF

abundance: NA
v_gene: TRBV29-1
d_gene: NA
j_gene: TRBJ1-1
CDR3nt: TGCAGCGTTGGCCGGGTGAACACTGAAGCTTTCTTT
CDR3aa: CSVGRVNTEAFF

abundance: NA
v_gene: TRBV7-2
d_gene: TRBD1
j_gene: TRBJ2-1
CDR3nt: TGTGCCAGCAGCAGACGGACAGGGGGCTTTGAGCAGTTCTTC
CDR3aa: CASSRRTGGFEQFF

abundance: NA
v_gene: TRBV9
d_gene: NA
j_gene: TRBJ2-5
CDR3nt: TGTGCCAGCAGCGCAACAGGGATCGTGGAGACCCAGTACTTC
CDR3aa: CASSATGIVETQYF

abundance: few
v_gene: TRBV19
d_gene: NA
j_gene: TRBJ1-5
CDR3nt: TGTGCCAGTAGTATACGGCAGGCCATAAATCAGCCCCAGCATTTT
CDR3aa: CASSIRQAINQPQHF

abundance: few
v_gene: TRBV29-1
d_gene: NA
j_gene: TRBJ2-7
CDR3nt: TGCAGCGTTGGACCGACGTCCTACGAGCAGTACTTC
CDR3aa: CSVGPTSYEQYF

abundance: NA
v_gene: TRBV5-6
d_gene: NA
j_gene: TRBJ1-6
CDR3nt: TGTGCCAGCAGCGTCGGAAACTGGGGGGCACCCCTCCACTTT
CDR3aa: CASSVGNWGAPLHF

abundance: NA
v_gene: TRBV29-1
d_gene: NA
j_gene: TRBJ1-4
CDR3nt: TGCAGCGTCTCCCTTAATGAAAAACTGTTTTTT
CDR3aa: CSVSLNEKLFF

abundance: NA
v_gene: TRBV27
d_gene: NA
j_gene: TRBJ2-4
CDR3nt: TGTGCCAGCAGGCAGGGGGGCAAAAACATTCAGTACTTC
CDR3aa: CASRQGGKNIQYF